This T cell receptor beta chain was captured by sequencing in a study of CD8 T cells in ankylosing spondylitis. Concerning this clonotype itself: Its antigen is unknown.

Quantitative 5'-RACE was performed with molecular barcodes, and it yielded the TCR beta libraries. TCRdb recomputed calls from the 5' RACE reads with MiXCR, one row per CDR3 protein. Of hundreds of thousands of distinct CDR3 sequences detected, 10% appear once; the ten largest clones hold over 20%. Overall study results and limits: Eight or nine highly homologous variants formed a TCR beta motif that appeared characteristic of ankylosing spondylitis blood. Matched synovial fluid from ankylosing spondylitis patients was reported to be enriched for disease-linked clones. Clones linked to the disease showed a CD8+ phenotype. They occurred at relatively low frequencies in peripheral blood.

The sequencing sample was made of blood, either unsorted or a sorted T cell fraction (not recorded which). The TCR sequence derives from a male donor with ankylosing spondylitis or in good health (not recorded which).

The CDR3 reads CASSQGGTDNEKLFF. In DNA, the CDR3 is TGTGCCAGCAGCCAAGGCGGGACAGACAATGAAAAACTGTTTTTT. The chain uses TRBV4-2 and TRBJ1-4; TRBD1 aligns across 7 bases. Germline CDR1 and CDR2: LGHNA and YNFKEQ. The CDR3 has 15 residues. The J segment lost 5 bases and the V segment lost 1 base, leaving 4 bases of the junction unmatched.